The entry below gives a single T cell receptor beta chain sequence along with its context. The antigen remains unidentified. MiXCR, run by TCRdb on the RT-PCR reads, gives a single entry per CDR3 protein. The table lists around 650,000 distinct CDR3 sequences, more than 15% of them singletons. The sample comes from a study of response to subunit inactivated influenza vaccine. Study results and limitations: Authors suggested that a seasonal influenza vaccination recruits few new T cells each time.

The germline V gene encodes CDR1 SGHAT and CDR2 FQDESV (reference sequence). J lost 1 base, V lost 2 bases, and 6 bases had no gene match. The CDR3 consists of 18 residues. V is TRBV11-1 and J is TRBJ2-1; TRBD2 matches 12 bases. The receptor was derived from a man between 50 and 59 years old who received an inactivated influenza vaccine. Sequencing was performed on PBMCs from blood, taken 11 to 12 days after vaccination. The chain's CDR3 is CASSLFASGRGSYNEQFF. DNA for the CDR3: TGTGCCAGCAGCTTATTCGCTAGCGGGAGGGGATCCTACAATGAGCAGTTCTTC.